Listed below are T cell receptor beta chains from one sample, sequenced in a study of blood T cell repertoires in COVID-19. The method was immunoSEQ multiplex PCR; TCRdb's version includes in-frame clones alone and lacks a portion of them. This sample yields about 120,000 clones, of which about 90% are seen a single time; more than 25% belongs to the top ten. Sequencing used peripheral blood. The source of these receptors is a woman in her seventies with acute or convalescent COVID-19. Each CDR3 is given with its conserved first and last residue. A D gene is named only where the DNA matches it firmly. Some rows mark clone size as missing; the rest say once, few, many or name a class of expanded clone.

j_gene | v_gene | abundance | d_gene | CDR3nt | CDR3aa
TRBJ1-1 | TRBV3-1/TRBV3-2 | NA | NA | TGTGCCAGCAAAACAGTGAACACTGAAGCTTTCTTT | CASKTVNTEAFF
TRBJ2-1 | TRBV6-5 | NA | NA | TGTGCCAGCAGTTACTCCGGGTGGGGCCAAGGCAATGAGCAGTTCTTC | CASSYSGWGQGNEQFF
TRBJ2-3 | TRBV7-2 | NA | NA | TGTGCCAGCAGCTTAGTGGTGGGGCAAACAGATACGCAGTATTTT | CASSLVVGQTDTQYF
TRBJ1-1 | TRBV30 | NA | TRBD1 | TGTGCCTGGAGTGTAACCAGGGGGAGAACTGAAGCTTTCTTT | CAWSVTRGRTEAFF
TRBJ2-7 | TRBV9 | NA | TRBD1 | TGTGCCAGCAGCGTAGATCCAAGAGGGGACAGGGCCTACGAGCAGTACTTC | CASSVDPRGDRAYEQYF
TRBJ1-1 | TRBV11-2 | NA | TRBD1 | TGTGCCAGCAGCTTACACAGGGGGGACACTGAAGCTTTCTTT | CASSLHRGDTEAFF
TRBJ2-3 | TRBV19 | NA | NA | TGTGCCAGTAGTATGTCAGGGGTGACAGATACGCAGTATTTT | CASSMSGVTDTQYF
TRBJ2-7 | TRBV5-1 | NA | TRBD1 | TGCGCCAGCAGCTTAGACCCTCCGGGACAGGGGGCCTACGAGCAGTACTTC | CASSLDPPGQGAYEQYF
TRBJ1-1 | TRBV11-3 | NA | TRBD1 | TGTGCCAGCAGGGAAGGGGGACAGTACACTGAAGCTTTCTTT | CASREGGQYTEAFF
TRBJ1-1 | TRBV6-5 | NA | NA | TGTGCCAGCAGGGGCGGCAGACAGCTTAACACTGAAGCTTTCTTT | CASRGGRQLNTEAFF
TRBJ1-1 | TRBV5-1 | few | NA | TGCGCCAGCAGCTTGGAACAGTTGGGGCTGAACACTGAAGCTTTCTTT | CASSLEQLGLNTEAFF
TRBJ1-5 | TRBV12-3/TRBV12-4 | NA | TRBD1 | TGTGCCAGCAGAAGACAGGGGAATCAGCCCCAGCATTTT | CASRRQGNQPQHF
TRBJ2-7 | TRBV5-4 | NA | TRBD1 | TGTGCCACTCGGGAAACAGGGGGTTCCCCCTACGAGCAGTACTTC | CATRETGGSPYEQYF
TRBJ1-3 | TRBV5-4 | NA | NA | TGTGCCAGCAGCCAAGACAGCTCTGGAAACACCATATATTTT | CASSQDSSGNTIYF
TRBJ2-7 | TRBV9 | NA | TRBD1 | TGTGCCAGCAGCGAAGGGACAGGCCCTCTCTACGAGCAGTACTTC | CASSEGTGPLYEQYF
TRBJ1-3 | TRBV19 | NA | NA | TGTGCCAGTAGTATGCGGGCAAGAACTGGAAACACCATATATTTT | CASSMRARTGNTIYF
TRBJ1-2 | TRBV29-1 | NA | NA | TGCAGCGTTGATAAGGCGGGGGCTAACTATGGCTACACCTTC | CSVDKAGANYGYTF
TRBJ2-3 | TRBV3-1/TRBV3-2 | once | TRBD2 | TGTGCCAGCAGCCACACATCCCCGGGACTAGCGGGCTCCACAGATACGCAGTATTTT | CASSHTSPGLAGSTDTQYF
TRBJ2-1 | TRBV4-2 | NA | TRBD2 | TGTGCCAGCAGCCAAGGGTCTAGCGGGGGGCCACTGAATGAGCAGTTCTTC | CASSQGSSGGPLNEQFF
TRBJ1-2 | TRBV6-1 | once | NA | TGTGCCAGCAGTGATTCGGGGGGCTATGGCTACACCTTC | CASSDSGGYGYTF